The source of this T cell receptor (beta chain) is a study of blood T cell repertoires in COVID-19. Across the whole study: COVID-19 samples collected from the United States, Italy and Spain covered acute and convalescent phases. The analysed material was cDNA or gDNA that came from T cells, B-cell-depleted T cells, or PBMCs.

Per the study methods: Amplification of reference gene primers provided the estimated nucleated cell counts. Method: immunoSEQ multiplex PCR; TCRdb's copy keeps in-frame clones and lacks some. For V, J and clone size, that table is used; D and trimming come from the DNA. The sample includes tens of thousands of clones, about nine tenths of them seen just once. The CDR3 totals 16 residues. CDR1 and CDR2 (germline): SGHRS, YFSETQ. With V trimmed by 0 bases and J by 0 bases, 2 bases remained unmatched. The V call is TRBV5-1, the J call TRBJ2-1; 8 positions match TRBD2. This sequence originates from a woman between 45 and 60 years old with active or convalescent COVID-19. Sequenced: peripheral blood. CDR3 coding DNA: TGCGCCAGCAGCTTGGGCAGCGGGGGCTCCTACAATGAGCAGTTCTTC. It encodes CASSLGSGGSYNEQFF.